What follows are 14 T cell receptor beta chains derived from one specimen sequenced in a study of vaccination effects on CD4 cells after COVID-19. For these receptors, no antigen is known. Peptide-pool stimulation followed by sequencing identified expanded antigen-specific CD4+ clonotypes in the ViraFEST assay. Culture lasted 10 days before CD4+ T cell isolation. Participants completed two doses of the BNT162b2 or mRNA-1273 vaccine. Assay: immunoSEQ multiplex PCR; the TCRdb copy retains only in-frame clones and omits some. The sample carries 70,000 to 95,000 clones, about three quarters recorded once. Sample: CD4+ T cells from PBMCs cultured with HCoV-OC43 spike peptides, taken after COVID-19 vaccination. Subset meaning: HCoV-OC43 spike overlapping peptide pool stimulation. The receptors derive from a human donor who received a COVID-19 vaccine.

This clone has a single count. V gene TRBV5-1 combines with J gene TRBJ1-5; D gene unclear. V gave up 0 bases and J gave up 5 bases, with 6 bases separating them. The CDR3 is 13 residues long. Germline V gives CDR1 SGHRS, CDR2 YFSETQ. The CDR3 sequence is CASSLAGDQPQHF. Here the CDR3 DNA reads TGCGCCAGCAGCTTGGCTGGGGATCAGCCCCAGCATTTT.

The chain is built from TRBV3-1 (or the pseudogene TRBV3-2) and TRBJ2-5; tentative D call: TRBD2 (5 bases). Germline lookup yields CDR1 LGHDT and CDR2 YNNKEL (reference sequence). This CDR3 is 15 amino acids long. Trimming removed 1 base from V and 2 bases from J, with 11 bases in between. The CDR3 DNA reads as TGTGCCAGCAGCCAAGTACTAGAGCCGCAAGAGACCCAGTACTTC. This translates into CASSQVLEPQETQYF.

The chain employs TRBV5-1 and TRBJ1-1; TRBD1 might be the D (6 bases). Germline loops: CDR1 SGHRS, CDR2 YFSETQ. This CDR3 has 14 amino acids. V gave up 0 bases and J gave up 1 base, with 7 bases separating them. CDR3 amino acids: CASSLGGGNTEAFF. The CDR3 nucleotides read TGCGCCAGCAGCTTGGGAGGGGGGAACACTGAAGCTTTCTTT.

This clone was observed a handful of times. The chain joins TRBV10-3 to TRBJ1-2; perhaps TRBD1 as D (5 bases). This CDR3 has 12 amino acids. V was pared by 9 bases and J by 2 bases, with 10 bases between. From germline, CDR1 is ENHRY and CDR2 SYGVKD. This chain's CDR3 is CAIGAGNYGYTF. The CDR3 DNA is TGTGCCATAGGGGCAGGCAACTATGGCTACACCTTC.

This clone was observed a few times. The V gene is TRBV6-1, the J gene TRBJ2-1; no firm D call. The V end was cut by 2 bases, the J end by 10 bases, with 9 bases between. CDR1 is MNHNS and CDR2 is SASEGT in the germline V gene. The CDR3 is made up of 12 amino acids. The CDR3 spells CASSEPVQEQFF. CDR3 coding DNA: TGTGCCAGCAGTGAACCCGTCCAGGAGCAGTTCTTC.

The CDR3 DNA follows: TGTGCCAGTAGTGCGACAGGGGATAGCAATCAGCCCCAGCATTTT. It specifies CASSATGDSNQPQHF. This chain joins TRBV19 and TRBJ1-5, with TRBD1 matching 8 bases. V shed 5 bases, J shed 0 bases, and the junction held 3 bases outside the gene matches. Germline CDR1 is LNHDA and CDR2 is SQIVND (reference sequence). CDR3 length: 15 amino acids. Full variable domain (remainder filled in from reference TRBV19 and TRBJ1-5): DGGITQSPKYLFRKEGQNVTLSCEQNLNHDAMYWYRQDPGQGLRLIYYSQIVNDFQKGDIAEGYSVSREKKESFPLTVTSAQKNPTAFYLCASSATGDSNQPQHFGDGTRLSIL.

V and J are TRBV18 and TRBJ2-1; the match to TRBD2 covers 9 bases. Unmatched junction bases numbered 7, after V lost 1 base and J lost 3 bases. CDR3 size: 17 residues. Germline CDR1 reads KGHSH; CDR2 reads LQKENI. CDR3 in amino acids: CASSPRERGALYNEQFF. In DNA, the CDR3 is TGTGCCAGCTCACCACGCGAGCGGGGGGCCCTCTACAATGAGCAGTTCTTC.

The chain links TRBV2 to TRBJ1-4; D unclear. The CDR3 is 14 residues long. The ends were cut back, 6 bases at V and 0 bases at J, with 8 bases in the middle. Germline lookup yields CDR1 SNHLY and CDR2 FYNNEI. The CDR3 loop reads CASRSQATNEKLFF. The CDR3 DNA follows: TGTGCCAGCAGGTCCCAAGCAACTAATGAAAAACTGTTTTTT.

This clone turned up a few times. The chain is built from TRBV6-5 and TRBJ1-6; 9 bases agree with TRBD1. This CDR3 has 14 amino acids. The V segment lost 9 bases and the J segment 6 bases; nucleotides outside the gene matches: 6. The germline V gene encodes CDR1 MNHEY and CDR2 SVGAGI. CDR3 sequence: CASADRGTNSPLHF. The CDR3 DNA reads as TGTGCCAGTGCGGACAGGGGCACTAATTCACCCCTCCACTTT.

The rearrangement links TRBV5-1 to TRBJ2-7; possibly TRBD2 for D (6 bases). Per the germline V gene, CDR1 is SGHRS and CDR2 is YFSETQ. The CDR3 contains 10 residues. The CDR3 DNA reads as TGCGCCAGCAGCTTTCCGGAGGGAAACGTC. This gives the protein CASSFPEGNV.

The chain combines TRBV6-1 with TRBJ2-2, with 9 bases aligning to TRBD2. This CDR3 spans 15 amino acids. Germline CDR1 is MNHNS and CDR2 is SASEGT. V was pared by 3 bases and J by 6 bases, with 5 bases of the junction left unmatched. The CDR3 reads CASSDSGGPSGELFF. As DNA, the CDR3 is TGTGCCAGCAGTGACAGCGGGGGGCCGTCCGGGGAGCTGTTTTTT.

The gene calls are TRBV6-5 and TRBJ1-2; D not certain. The CDR3 contains 14 residues. Germline lookup yields CDR1 MNHEY and CDR2 SVGAGI. V dropped 0 bases and J dropped 0 bases, with 5 bases sitting between them. The CDR3 loop is CASSYSSPNYGYTF. DNA of the CDR3: TGTGCCAGCAGTTACTCGTCTCCTAACTATGGCTACACCTTC.

This clone was counted once. The chain uses TRBV6-5 and TRBJ2-7; D is perhaps TRBD1 (6 bases). V lost 8 bases and J 9 bases, leaving 17 bases between the germline ends. In germline, CDR1 is MNHEY, CDR2 SVGAGI. This CDR3 comprises 12 residues. CDR3 amino acids: CASPLRGRGQYV. DNA for the CDR3: TGTGCCAGCCCCCTCAGGGGCCGGGGGCAGTACGTC.

This chain connects TRBV7-2 to TRBJ2-3; TRBD2 aligns across 11 bases. Germline assignment: CDR1 SGHTA and CDR2 FQGNSA. This CDR3 region has 15 residues. The V segment lost 5 bases and the J segment 3 bases; nucleotides outside the gene matches: 4. The CDR3 nucleotides are TGTGCCAGCAGCACGGGACTAGCGGTAACAGATACGCAGTATTTT. Protein product: CASSTGLAVTDTQYF.